The TCR beta chain under discussion was sequenced for a study of cytomegalovirus exposure and HLA in healthy donors. The PCR employed 60 Vbeta primers together with 13 Jbeta primers. Profiled with immunoSEQ multiplex PCR; TCRdb holds only in-frame clones, not every one. The sample carries roughly 150,000 clones, roughly 74% recorded once. This clone was detected once. Germline lookup yields CDR1 SGHVS and CDR2 FQNEAQ. This CDR3 has 13 residues. Trimming left V 4 bases short and J 4 bases short, with 10 bases between. This chain joins TRBV7-8 and TRBJ1-1; maybe TRBD1 (6 bases). The source of this sequence is a man aged 18 to 29 in good health and CMV-seropositive. Sample: PBMCs. The CDR3 DNA sequence: TGTGCCAGCAGCTCACAAGGGGGCACTGAAGCTTTCTTT. It encodes CASSSQGGTEAFF.